These 3 T cell receptor beta chains were all obtained from the same sample, sequenced in a study of cytomegalovirus exposure and HLA in healthy donors. Some clones are missing from TCRdb's copy, which holds only in-frame ones; the method was immunoSEQ multiplex PCR. The repertoire holds a few hundred thousand clones, with about 90% as singletons. Specimen: PBMCs. The source is a woman aged 18-35 years in good health and CMV-seronegative.

The chain combines TRBV4-3 with TRBJ1-5; D ambiguous. Germline CDR1 LGHNA, CDR2 YSLEER. CDR3 length: 14 amino acids. V dropped 3 bases and J dropped 3 bases, with 9 bases sitting between them. The CDR3 here is CASSQGGTNQPQHF. CDR3 DNA sequence: TGCGCCAGCAGCCAGGGAGGTACCAATCAGCCCCAGCATTTT.

This sequence joins TRBV6-1 and TRBJ2-1, with 9 positions matching TRBD1. CDR1 is MNHNS and CDR2 is SASEGT in the germline V gene. V lost 7 bases, J lost 4 bases, and 2 bases stayed unmatched. The CDR3 runs 13 residues. The CDR3 sequence is CASKQGAYNEQFF. CDR3 in DNA: TGTGCCAGCAAACAGGGGGCATACAATGAGCAGTTCTTC.

V is TRBV28 and J is TRBJ1-4; possibly TRBD1 for D (5 bases). The ends were cut back, 6 bases at V and 7 bases at J, with 15 bases in the middle. The CDR3 loop spans 14 amino acids. The germline V gene has CDR1 MDHEN and CDR2 SYDVKM. In DNA form, the CDR3 reads TGTGCCAGCAGCCCCTCCTGGGGCGGTGAAAAACTGTTTTTT. As protein: CASSPSWGGEKLFF. Filled out from reference TRBV28 and TRBJ1-4, the complete variable domain reads DVKVTQSSRYLVKRTGEKVFLECVQDMDHENMFWYRQDPGLGLRLIYFSYDVKMKEKGDIPEGYSVSREKKERFSLILESASTNQTSMYLCASSPSWGGEKLFFGSGTQLSVL.